The T cell receptor (beta chain) described here comes from a study of blood T cell repertoires in COVID-19. In the study overall: T cells, B-cell-depleted T cells, or PBMCs supplied cDNA or gDNA.

The method was immunoSEQ multiplex PCR; TCRdb's version includes in-frame clones alone and lacks a portion of them. The sample shows a few hundred thousand clones, roughly 87% of them seen only once. The source material was peripheral blood. The clonotype was recovered from a human donor in a cohort sampled during active COVID-19.

The CDR3 here is CASSLAAATNEKLFF. In nucleotides, the CDR3 is TGTGCCAGCAGTTTAGCGGCAGCAACTAATGAAAAACTGTTTTTT. The chain employs TRBV27 and TRBJ1-4; D gene unclear. The CDR3 is made up of 15 amino acids. CDR1 MNHEY and CDR2 SMNVEV come from the germline V gene (reference sequence). V was cut by 2 bases and J by 0 bases, with 7 bases left in between.